Presented here are 10 T cell receptor beta chains from one specimen sequenced in a study of STAT5B mutations in CD4+ large granular lymphocyte leukemia. Assay used: immunoSEQ multiplex PCR; TCRdb lists only in-frame clones, some missing. The profile shows 40,000 to 50,000 clones, more than 65% of them singletons. Source material: CD4+ T cells from blood buffy coats. Source of these receptors: a human donor in good health.

This rearrangement joins TRBV6-5 to TRBJ1-4, with TRBD1 as a possible D gene (5 bases). The ends were cut back, 2 bases at V and 8 bases at J, with 12 bases in the middle. The CDR3 loop spans 14 amino acids. Germline-derived CDR1 and CDR2 are MNHEY and SVGAGI. CDR3 DNA: TGTGCCAGCAGTTACGCAGGGACGGGAGAAAAACTGTTTTTT. This encodes CASSYAGTGEKLFF.

This chain connects TRBV5-5 to TRBJ2-1; 9 bases fit TRBD1. The CDR3 is made up of 16 amino acids. CDR1 SGHKS and CDR2 YYEKEE come from the germline V gene (reference sequence). The V segment lost 0 bases and the J segment 8 bases; nucleotides outside the gene matches: 9. This chain's CDR3 is CASSLGLGQGRDEQFF. The CDR3 bases are TGTGCCAGCAGCTTGGGGCTGGGACAGGGTAGGGATGAGCAGTTCTTC.

This sequence joins TRBV4-2 and TRBJ2-7; D might be TRBD1 (6 bases). The length of the CDR3 is 15 residues. Germline-derived CDR1 and CDR2 are LGHNA and YNFKEQ. V was shortened by 1 base and J by 0 bases, with 10 bases between the two germline ends. CDR3 sequence reads: CASSQADRASYEQYF. CDR3 in DNA: TGTGCCAGCAGCCAAGCGGACAGAGCCTCCTACGAGCAGTACTTC.

The V and J genes are TRBV28 and TRBJ2-1; D gene unclear. The CDR3 extends over 10 amino acids. V lost 7 bases to trimming and J lost 7 bases, with 5 bases between them. CDR1 MDHEN and CDR2 SYDVKM come from the germline V gene. The CDR3 loop is CASTGNEQFF. DNA of the CDR3: TGTGCCAGCACCGGGAATGAGCAGTTCTTC.

The chain combines TRBV14 with TRBJ2-1; D may be TRBD1 (5 bases). This CDR3 comprises 15 residues. Trimming shortened V by 3 bases and J by 5 bases, and 14 bases separated the two germline ends. The germline gives CDR1 SGHDN, CDR2 FVKESK. The CDR3 sequence: CASSQLWGGHNEQFF. CDR3 in DNA: TGTGCCAGCAGCCAGTTGTGGGGCGGACACAATGAGCAGTTCTTC.

The chain couples TRBV5-1 to TRBJ2-7; 8 bases agree with TRBD1. The CDR3 contains 14 residues. In germline, CDR1 is SGHRS, CDR2 YFSETQ. V dropped 4 bases and J dropped 2; count of bases not matched to a gene: 5. The CDR3 region has the DNA TGCGCCAGCAGCCAGACAGGGGAAGCCTACGAGCAGTACTTC. This encodes CASSQTGEAYEQYF.

The V call is TRBV6-5, the J call TRBJ1-5; the D is unclear. Germline CDR1 and CDR2: MNHEY and SVGAGI. The CDR3 totals 14 residues. Trimming shortened V by 5 bases and J by 6 bases, and 14 bases separated the two germline ends. CDR3 amino acids: CASSDRSILQPQHF. The DNA for the CDR3 is TGTGCCAGCAGTGACCGCTCAATACTTCAGCCCCAGCATTTT.

This chain's CDR3 is CASRQNSNQPQHF. The CDR3 bases are TGTGCCAGCAGGCAGAATAGCAATCAGCCCCAGCATTTT. The V and J genes are TRBV28 and TRBJ1-5; no clear D gene. Trimming removed 6 bases from V and 0 bases from J, with 6 bases in between. This CDR3 comprises 13 residues. CDR1 and CDR2 (germline): MDHEN, SYDVKM.

The chain couples TRBV5-1 to TRBJ1-2; no clear D. Trimming removed 0 bases from V and 6 bases from J, with 12 bases in between. Germline CDR1 is SGHRS and CDR2 is YFSETQ. The CDR3 runs to 14 residues. The CDR3 loop reads CASSLGEASDGYTF. CDR3 sequence (DNA): TGCGCCAGCAGCTTGGGGGAAGCGTCGGATGGCTACACCTTC.

CDR3 nucleotide sequence: TGTGCCAGCAGCCAAGACGACAGGGGACAATTGGCTAATGAAAAACTGTTTTTT. It codes for CASSQDDRGQLANEKLFF. The chain joins TRBV4-2 to TRBJ1-4; 8 bases are shared with TRBD1. There are 18 residues in the CDR3. Losses at the gene ends were 0 bases for V and 3 bases for J; bases not matched to a gene: 9. Per the germline V gene, CDR1 is LGHNA and CDR2 is YNFKEQ.